A selection of T cell receptor beta chains follows, all from one sample in a study of T-cell memory formation after mild COVID-19. TCRdb analysed the 5' RACE reads with MiXCR anew, one entry per CDR3 protein. The sample lists fewer than 400,000 distinct CDR3 sequences, 13% occurring once. The sequenced material came from PBMCs or a T cell subset sorted from them (not recorded which). The source of these receptors is a man aged 18 to 29 who had mild COVID-19 (a few samples of this study predate the infection). Cell type and time point are not known. The CDR3 runs from the conserved cysteine through the conserved F or W. The order of the fields is clone size, J gene, V gene, D gene, CDR3 protein, CDR3 DNA. A D gene is named only where the DNA matches it firmly. The size entry is marked missing in some rows and otherwise reads once, few, many or a size class.

. TRBJ1-2 TRBV7-9 . CASSLRTVDGYTF TGTGCCAGCAGCTTAAGGACCGTGGATGGCTACACCTTC
. TRBJ1-1 TRBV15 . CATSEQLAAEAFF TGTGCCACCAGCGAACAGCTGGCCGCTGAAGCTTTCTTT
. TRBJ2-1 TRBV7-6 TRBD2 CASSHRTSGGQSGDEQFF TGTGCCAGCAGCCATAGGACTAGCGGGGGGCAATCGGGCGATGAGCAGTTCTTC
. TRBJ1-5 TRBV4-3 TRBD1 CASSQGTGGPYSNQPQHF TGCGCCAGCAGCCAAGGGACAGGGGGTCCTTATAGCAATCAGCCCCAGCATTTT
few TRBJ2-2 TRBV10-3 TRBD2 CAISENSGGIGELFF TGTGCCATCAGTGAGAACAGCGGGGGGATCGGGGAGCTGTTTTTT
few TRBJ1-4 TRBV11-2 TRBD1 CASSKWTGMSTNEKLFF TGTGCCAGCAGCAAGTGGACAGGGATGTCAACTAATGAAAAACTGTTTTTT
. TRBJ2-1 TRBV7-2 . CATGSSYNEQFF TGTGCCACCGGGAGCTCCTACAATGAGCAGTTCTTC
few TRBJ1-2 TRBV2 . CASPGGRPGYTF TGTGCCAGCCCGGGGGGGAGGCCCGGCTACACCTTC
. TRBJ2-1 TRBV20-1 TRBD2 CSARRGSSYNEQFF TGCAGTGCTAGGCGGGGGAGCTCCTACAATGAGCAGTTCTTC
few TRBJ1-2 TRBV20-1 . CSARDWAYGYTF TGCAGTGCTAGAGATTGGGCCTATGGCTACACCTTC
. TRBJ2-3 TRBV2 TRBD2 CASREGLAGAWVTDTQYF TGTGCCAGCAGGGAGGGACTAGCGGGGGCCTGGGTTACAGATACGCAGTATTTT
. TRBJ2-7 TRBV11-1 . CASQEGPTIMQYF TGTGCCAGCCAGGAGGGGCCGACTATCATGCAGTACTTC
many TRBJ1-1 TRBV6-5 TRBD1 CASTPPGTGTPEAFF TGTGCCAGCACCCCCCCTGGGACAGGGACCCCTGAAGCTTTCTTT
. TRBJ1-1 TRBV29-1 . CSVVQGMGGNTEAFF TGCAGCGTTGTCCAGGGGATGGGAGGGAACACTGAAGCTTTCTTT
few TRBJ2-3 TRBV4-1 . CASRSSSSQDTQYF TGCGCCAGCAGGTCGTCTTCTAGTCAGGATACGCAGTATTTT
many TRBJ2-7 TRBV11-2 TRBD1 CASSLDGTGTYEQYF TGTGCCAGCAGCTTAGATGGGACAGGTACCTACGAGCAGTACTTC
. TRBJ1-2 TRBV5-1 . CASSSDGENYGYTF TGCGCCAGCAGTTCTGACGGGGAAAACTATGGCTACACCTTC
. TRBJ1-2 TRBV3-1 . CASSQVSEGGYTF TGTGCCAGCAGCCAAGTGTCAGAAGGAGGCTACACCTTC
. TRBJ2-3 TRBV5-6 . CASSLFADTQYF TGTGCCAGCAGCCTTTTCGCAGATACGCAGTATTTT